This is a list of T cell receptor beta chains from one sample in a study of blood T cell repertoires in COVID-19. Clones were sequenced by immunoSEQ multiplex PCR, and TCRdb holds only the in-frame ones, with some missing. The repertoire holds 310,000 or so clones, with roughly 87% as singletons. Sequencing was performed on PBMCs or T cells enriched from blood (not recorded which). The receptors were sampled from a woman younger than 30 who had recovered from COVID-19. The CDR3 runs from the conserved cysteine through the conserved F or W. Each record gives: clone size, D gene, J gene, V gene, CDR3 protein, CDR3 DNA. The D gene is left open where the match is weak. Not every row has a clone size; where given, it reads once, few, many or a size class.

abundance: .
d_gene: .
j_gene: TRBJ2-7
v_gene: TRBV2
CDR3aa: CASSEGGGSRYEQYF
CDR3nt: TGTGCCAGCAGTGAAGGGGGGGGCTCCCGCTACGAGCAGTACTTC

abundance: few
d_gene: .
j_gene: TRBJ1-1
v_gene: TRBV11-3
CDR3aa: CASSFTALAEAFF
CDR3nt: TGTGCCAGCAGCTTTACCGCACTGGCTGAAGCTTTCTTT

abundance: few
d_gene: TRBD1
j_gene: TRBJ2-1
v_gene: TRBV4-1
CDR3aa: CASSQATGGSYNEQFF
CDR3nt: TGCGCCAGCAGCCAAGCCACAGGGGGCTCCTACAATGAGCAGTTCTTC

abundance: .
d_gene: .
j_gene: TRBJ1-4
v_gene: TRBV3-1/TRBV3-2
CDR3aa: CASSQDATTNEKLFF
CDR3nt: TGTGCCAGCAGCCAAGACGCGACAACTAATGAAAAACTGTTTTTT

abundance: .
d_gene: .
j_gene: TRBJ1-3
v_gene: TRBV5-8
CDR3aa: CASSLYRAGNTIYF
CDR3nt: TGTGCCAGCAGCCTTTACAGGGCTGGAAACACCATATATTTT

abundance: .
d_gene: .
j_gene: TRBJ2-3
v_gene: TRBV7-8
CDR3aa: CASTLDPYRKDTQYF
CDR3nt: TGTGCCAGCACCCTCGACCCTTACAGAAAAGATACGCAGTATTTT

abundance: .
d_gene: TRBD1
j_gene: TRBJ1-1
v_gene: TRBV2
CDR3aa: CASSYDRGGTEAFF
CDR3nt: TGTGCCAGCAGCTATGACAGGGGGGGAACTGAAGCTTTCTTT

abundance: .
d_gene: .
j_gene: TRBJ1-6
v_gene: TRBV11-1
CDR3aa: CASSLLQGDSPLHF
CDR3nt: TGTGCCAGCAGCTTGTTACAGGGCGATTCACCCCTCCACTTT

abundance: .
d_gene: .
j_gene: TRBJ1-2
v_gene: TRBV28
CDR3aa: CASSQQRVDGYTF
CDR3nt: TGTGCCAGCAGTCAGCAGAGGGTTGATGGCTACACCTTC

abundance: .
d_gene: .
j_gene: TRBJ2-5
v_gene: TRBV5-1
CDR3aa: CASSFGAVQETQYF
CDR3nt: TGCGCCAGCAGCTTTGGGGCAGTCCAAGAGACCCAGTACTTC

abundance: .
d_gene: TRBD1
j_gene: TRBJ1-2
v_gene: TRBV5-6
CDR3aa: CASSLYMTGGDYGYTF
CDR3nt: TGTGCCAGCAGCTTGTACATGACAGGGGGGGACTATGGCTACACCTTC

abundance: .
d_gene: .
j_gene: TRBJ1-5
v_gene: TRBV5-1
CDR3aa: CASSLVSGLGQPQHF
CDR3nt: TGCGCCAGCAGCTTGGTATCGGGACTTGGTCAGCCCCAGCATTTT

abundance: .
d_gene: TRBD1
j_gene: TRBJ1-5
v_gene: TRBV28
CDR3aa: CASSFGDRGTIPQHF
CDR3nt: TGTGCCAGCAGTTTTGGGGACAGGGGGACGATACCCCAGCATTTT

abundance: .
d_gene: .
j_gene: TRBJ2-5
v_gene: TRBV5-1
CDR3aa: CASSSVGVGETQYF
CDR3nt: TGCGCCAGCAGCTCCGTCGGGGTTGGTGAGACCCAGTACTTC

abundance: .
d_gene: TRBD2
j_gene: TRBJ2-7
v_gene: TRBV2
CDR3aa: CASMGLAGVYEQYF
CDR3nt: TGTGCCAGCATGGGACTAGCGGGGGTCTACGAGCAGTACTTC

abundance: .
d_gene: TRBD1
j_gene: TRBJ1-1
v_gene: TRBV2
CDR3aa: CASSKDRGRSEAFF
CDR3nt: TGTGCCAGCTCCAAGGACAGGGGGAGGTCTGAAGCTTTCTTT

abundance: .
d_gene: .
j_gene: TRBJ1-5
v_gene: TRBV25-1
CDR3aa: CASSWGQGNQPQHF
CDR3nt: TGTGCCAGCAGCTGGGGGCAGGGCAATCAGCCCCAGCATTTT

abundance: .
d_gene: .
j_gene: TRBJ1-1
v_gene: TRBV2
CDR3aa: CASREGRNTEAFF
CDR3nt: TGTGCCAGCAGGGAGGGAAGGAACACTGAAGCTTTCTTT

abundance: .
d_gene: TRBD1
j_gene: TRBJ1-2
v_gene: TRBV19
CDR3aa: CASSRGQELYGYTF
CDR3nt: TGTGCCAGTAGTCGTGGACAGGAGCTCTATGGCTACACCTTC

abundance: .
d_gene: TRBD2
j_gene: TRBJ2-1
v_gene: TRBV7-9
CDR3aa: CASSLPRIAGGPDNEQFF
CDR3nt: TGTGCCAGCAGCCTACCAAGGATAGCGGGAGGGCCAGACAATGAGCAGTTCTTC

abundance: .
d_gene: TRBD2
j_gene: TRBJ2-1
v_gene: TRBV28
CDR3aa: CASSPPRDAGVNEQFF
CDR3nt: TGTGCCAGCAGTCCCCCTCGCGATGCGGGAGTCAATGAGCAGTTCTTC

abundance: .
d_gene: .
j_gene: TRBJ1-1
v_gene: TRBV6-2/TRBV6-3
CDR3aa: CASSLTSNTEAFF
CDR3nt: TGTGCCAGCAGCCTGACATCGAACACTGAAGCTTTCTTT

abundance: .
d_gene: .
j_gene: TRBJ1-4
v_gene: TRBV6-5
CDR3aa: CASPRGGGRRVFF
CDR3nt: TGTGCCAGCCCGCGAGGGGGGGGGAGAAGGGTGTTTTTT

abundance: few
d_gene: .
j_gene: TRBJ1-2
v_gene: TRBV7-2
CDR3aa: CASSLGQLYGYTF
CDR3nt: TGTGCCAGCAGCTTGGGGCAGCTGTATGGCTACACCTTC

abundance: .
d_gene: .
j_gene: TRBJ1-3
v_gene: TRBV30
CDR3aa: CAWSDESSGNTIYF
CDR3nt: TGTGCCTGGAGTGACGAGAGCTCTGGAAACACCATATATTTT

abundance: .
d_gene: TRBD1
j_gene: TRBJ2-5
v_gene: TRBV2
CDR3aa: CASSWDSQETQYF
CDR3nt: TGTGCCAGCAGCTGGGACAGCCAAGAGACCCAGTACTTC

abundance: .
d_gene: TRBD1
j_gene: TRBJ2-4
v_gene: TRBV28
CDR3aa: CASSLPGTGGIQYF
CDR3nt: TGTGCCAGCAGTCTTCCCGGGACAGGGGGTATTCAGTACTTC

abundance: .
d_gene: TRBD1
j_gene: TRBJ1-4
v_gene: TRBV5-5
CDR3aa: CASSLEQGWDEKLFF
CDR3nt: TGTGCCAGCAGCTTGGAACAGGGGTGGGATGAAAAACTGTTTTTT

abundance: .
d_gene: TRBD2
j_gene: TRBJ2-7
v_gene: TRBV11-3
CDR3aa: CASSSGTSGIDEQYF
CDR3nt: TGTGCCAGCAGCTCGGGGACTAGCGGGATCGACGAGCAGTACTTC

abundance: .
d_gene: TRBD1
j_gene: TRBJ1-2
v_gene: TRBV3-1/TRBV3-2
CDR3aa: CASSQYRRTGYGYTF
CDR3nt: TGTGCCAGCAGCCAATACCGGCGGACAGGGTATGGCTACACCTTC

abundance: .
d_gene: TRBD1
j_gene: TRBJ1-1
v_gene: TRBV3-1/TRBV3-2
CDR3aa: CASSRGGTGGSEAFF
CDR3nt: TGTGCCAGCAGCCGTGGTGGGACAGGGGGCTCTGAAGCTTTCTTT

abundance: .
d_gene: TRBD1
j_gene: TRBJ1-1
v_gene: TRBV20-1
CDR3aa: CSASITGGRTEAFF
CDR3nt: TGCAGTGCTAGTATTACAGGGGGCCGGACTGAAGCTTTCTTT

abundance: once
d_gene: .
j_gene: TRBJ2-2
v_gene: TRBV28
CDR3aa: CASSLLWGGNTGELFF
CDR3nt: TGTGCCAGCAGTTTATTATGGGGCGGGAACACCGGGGAGCTGTTTTTT

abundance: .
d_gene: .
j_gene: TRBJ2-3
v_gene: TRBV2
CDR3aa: CASMIHESDTQYF
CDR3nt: TGTGCCAGCATGATCCACGAGTCAGATACGCAGTATTTT

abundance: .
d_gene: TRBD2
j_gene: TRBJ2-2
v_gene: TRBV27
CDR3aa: CASRGDTGELFF
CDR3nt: TGTGCCAGCCGGGGGGACACCGGGGAGCTGTTTTTT

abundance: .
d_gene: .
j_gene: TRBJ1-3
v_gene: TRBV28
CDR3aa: CASRSGGNTIYF
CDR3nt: TGTGCCAGCAGATCCGGGGGAAACACCATATATTTT

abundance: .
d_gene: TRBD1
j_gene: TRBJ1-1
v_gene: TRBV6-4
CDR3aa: CASSDSILTRDRDRAFF
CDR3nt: TGTGCCAGCAGTGACTCGATACTCACCCGGGACAGGGATCGAGCTTTCTTT

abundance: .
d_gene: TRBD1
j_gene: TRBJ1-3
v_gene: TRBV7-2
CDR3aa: CASRYTGDSGNTIYF
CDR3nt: TGTGCCAGCAGATACACAGGGGACTCTGGAAACACCATATATTTT

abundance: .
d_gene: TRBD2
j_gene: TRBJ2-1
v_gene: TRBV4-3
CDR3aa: CASSQVRLRGSSYNEQFF
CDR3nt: TGCGCCAGCAGCCAAGTTAGATTGCGGGGGAGCTCCTACAATGAGCAGTTCTTC

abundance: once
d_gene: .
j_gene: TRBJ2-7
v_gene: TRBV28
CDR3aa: CASSSSELAYEQYF
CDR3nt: TGTGCCAGCAGTTCCTCGGAGCTAGCCTACGAGCAGTACTTC

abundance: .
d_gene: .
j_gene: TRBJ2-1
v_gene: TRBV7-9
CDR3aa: CASSRRDRHYNEQFF
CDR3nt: TGTGCCAGCAGCCGCCGAGACAGACATTACAATGAGCAGTTCTTC

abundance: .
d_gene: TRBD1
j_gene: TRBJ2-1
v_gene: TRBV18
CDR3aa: CASSPGQGLYNEQFF
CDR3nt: TGTGCCAGCTCACCGGGACAGGGACTTTACAATGAGCAGTTCTTC

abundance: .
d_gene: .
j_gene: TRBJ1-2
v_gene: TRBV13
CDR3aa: CASSLGTGSGYGYTF
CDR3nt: TGTGCCAGCAGCTTAGGAACAGGGAGCGGCTATGGCTACACCTTC

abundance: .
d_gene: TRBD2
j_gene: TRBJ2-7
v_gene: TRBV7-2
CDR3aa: CASSFGTSGHEQYF
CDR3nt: TGTGCCAGCAGCTTCGGGACTAGTGGGCACGAGCAGTACTTC

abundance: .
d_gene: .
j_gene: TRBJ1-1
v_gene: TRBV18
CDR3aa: CASSPPAGEAEAFF
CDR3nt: TGTGCCAGCTCACCCCCCGCGGGGGAGGCTGAAGCTTTCTTT

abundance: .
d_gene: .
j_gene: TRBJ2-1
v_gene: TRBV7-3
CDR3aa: CASSLTRDNEQFF
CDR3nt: TGTGCCAGCAGCTTAACCAGGGACAATGAGCAGTTCTTC

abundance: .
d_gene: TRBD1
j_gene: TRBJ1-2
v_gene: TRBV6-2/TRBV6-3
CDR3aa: CASSPSRDRVGYTF
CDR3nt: TGTGCCAGCAGCCCGTCCCGGGACAGGGTCGGCTACACCTTC

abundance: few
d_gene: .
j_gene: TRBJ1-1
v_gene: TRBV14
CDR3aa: CASSRRAGVTEAFF
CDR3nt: TGTGCCAGCAGCCGTCGCGCAGGGGTCACTGAAGCTTTCTTT

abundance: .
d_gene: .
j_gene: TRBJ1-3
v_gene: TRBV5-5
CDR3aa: CASSLEEAGNTIYF
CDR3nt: TGTGCCAGCAGCTTGGAGGAGGCCGGAAACACCATATATTTT

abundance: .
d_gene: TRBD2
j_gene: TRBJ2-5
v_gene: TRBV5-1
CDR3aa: CASSLLAGPQETQYF
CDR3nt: TGCGCCAGCAGCTTACTAGCGGGCCCACAAGAGACCCAGTACTTC

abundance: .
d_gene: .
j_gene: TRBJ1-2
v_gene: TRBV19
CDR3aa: CASSTTGHYGYTF
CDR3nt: TGTGCCAGTAGCACTACAGGGCACTATGGCTACACCTTC

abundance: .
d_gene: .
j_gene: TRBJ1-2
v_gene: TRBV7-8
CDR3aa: CASSLQGSYGYTF
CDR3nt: TGTGCCAGCAGCTTACAGGGATCCTATGGCTACACCTTC

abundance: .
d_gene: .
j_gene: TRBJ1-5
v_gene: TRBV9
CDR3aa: CASSVVGDSNQPQHF
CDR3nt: TGTGCCAGCAGCGTAGTAGGGGATAGCAATCAGCCCCAGCATTTT

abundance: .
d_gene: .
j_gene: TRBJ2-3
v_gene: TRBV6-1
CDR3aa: CASSEVDSTGDTQYF
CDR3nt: TGTGCCAGCAGTGAAGTGGACTCTACGGGAGATACGCAGTATTTT

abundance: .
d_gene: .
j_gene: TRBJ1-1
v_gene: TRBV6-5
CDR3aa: CASSPDSNTEAFF
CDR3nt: TGTGCCAGCAGTCCAGACTCTAACACTGAAGCTTTCTTT

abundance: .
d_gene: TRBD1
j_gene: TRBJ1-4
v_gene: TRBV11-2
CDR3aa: CASSSGTGARNEKLFF
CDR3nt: TGTGCCAGCAGCTCCGGGACAGGCGCCCGTAATGAAAAACTGTTTTTT

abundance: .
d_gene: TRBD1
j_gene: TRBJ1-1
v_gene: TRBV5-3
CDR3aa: CARSLLTGQGEAFF
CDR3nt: TGTGCCAGAAGCTTGTTAACGGGACAGGGTGAAGCTTTCTTT

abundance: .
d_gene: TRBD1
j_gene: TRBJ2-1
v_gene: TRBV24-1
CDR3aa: CATSDNGQGSTEQFF
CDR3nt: TGTGCCACCAGTGATAACGGACAGGGAAGCACTGAGCAGTTCTTC

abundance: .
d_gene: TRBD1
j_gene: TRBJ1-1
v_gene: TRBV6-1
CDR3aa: CASSEGWDSRNTEAFF
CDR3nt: TGTGCCAGCAGTGAGGGATGGGACAGCCGGAACACTGAAGCTTTCTTT

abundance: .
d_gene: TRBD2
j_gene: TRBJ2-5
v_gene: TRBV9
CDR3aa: CASSVGLSGGAAETQYF
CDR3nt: TGTGCCAGCAGCGTGGGCCTTAGCGGGGGGGCTGCGGAGACCCAGTACTTC